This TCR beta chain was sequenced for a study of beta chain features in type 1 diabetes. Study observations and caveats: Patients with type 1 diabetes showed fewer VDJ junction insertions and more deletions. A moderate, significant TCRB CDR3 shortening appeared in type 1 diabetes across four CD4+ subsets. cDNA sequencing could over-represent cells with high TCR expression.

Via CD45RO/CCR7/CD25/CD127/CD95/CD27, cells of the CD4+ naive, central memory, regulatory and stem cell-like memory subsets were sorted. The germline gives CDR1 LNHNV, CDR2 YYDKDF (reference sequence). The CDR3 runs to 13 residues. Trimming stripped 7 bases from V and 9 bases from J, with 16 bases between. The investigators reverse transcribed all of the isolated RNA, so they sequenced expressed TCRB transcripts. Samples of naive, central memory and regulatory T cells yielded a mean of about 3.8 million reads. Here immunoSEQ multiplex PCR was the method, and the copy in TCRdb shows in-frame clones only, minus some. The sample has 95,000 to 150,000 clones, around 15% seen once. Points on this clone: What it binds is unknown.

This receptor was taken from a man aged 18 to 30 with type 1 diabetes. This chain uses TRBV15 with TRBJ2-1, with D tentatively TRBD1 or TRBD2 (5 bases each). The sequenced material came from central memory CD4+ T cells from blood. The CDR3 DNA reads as TGTGCCACCAAGGGGACGGCCATCGGTGAGCAGTTCTTC. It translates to CATKGTAIGEQFF.